The entry below gives a single TCR beta chain sequence along with its context. The antigen remains unidentified. Healthy Caucasian individuals made up all the donors. The data originate from a study of identical twins. Study-wide points: Out-of-frame alpha sequences that twins shared showed excess low generation probability.

cDNA molecules carried unique molecular identifiers, and template switching added a universal primer site. A single record per CDR3 protein comes from TCRdb applying MiXCR to the 5' RACE reads. The sample lists approximately 280,000 distinct CDR3 sequences, under 9% seen once, with about 2.1% in the top ten. This sample also belongs to another study, concerning yellow fever vaccine responses in identical twins.

Sequenced sample: memory (CD45RO+) T cells sorted from blood. The sequence was collected from a woman younger than 35 in good health.

The CDR3 DNA reads TGTGCCAGCAGTTTACAACAGGGTGTCGATTCACCCCTCCACTTT. As protein: CASSLQQGVDSPLHF. The chain uses TRBV27 and TRBJ1-6; D is possibly TRBD1 (6 bases). The germline V gene has CDR1 MNHEY and CDR2 SMNVEV (reference sequence). CDR3 length equals 15 residues. V was cut by 2 bases and J by 8 bases, with 13 bases left in between.